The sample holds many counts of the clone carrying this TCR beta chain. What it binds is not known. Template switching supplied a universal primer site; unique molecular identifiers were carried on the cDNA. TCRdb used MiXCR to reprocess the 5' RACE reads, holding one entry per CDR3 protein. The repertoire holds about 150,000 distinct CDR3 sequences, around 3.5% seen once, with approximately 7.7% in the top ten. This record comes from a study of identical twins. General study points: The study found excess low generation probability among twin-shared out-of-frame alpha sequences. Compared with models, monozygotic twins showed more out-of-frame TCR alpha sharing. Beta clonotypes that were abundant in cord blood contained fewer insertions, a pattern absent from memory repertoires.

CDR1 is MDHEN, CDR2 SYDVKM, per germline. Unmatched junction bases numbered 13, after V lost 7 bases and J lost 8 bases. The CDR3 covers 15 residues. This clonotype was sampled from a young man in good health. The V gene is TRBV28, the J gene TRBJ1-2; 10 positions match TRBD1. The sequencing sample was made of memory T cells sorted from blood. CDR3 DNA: TGTGCCAGCACAACAACCGGGACAGGGGAGGACGGCTACACCTTC. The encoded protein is CASTTTGTGEDGYTF.